This T cell receptor beta chain was profiled in a study of T-cell reconstitution after alpha-beta-depleted transplantation in children. A few counts support this clonotype. Trimming shortened V by 2 bases and J by 5 bases, and 10 bases separated the two germline ends. The CDR3 runs 14 residues. For TCRbeta, the library was prepared with unique molecular identifiers. Each CDR3 protein gets one entry after TCRdb re-called the PCR reads with MiXCR. This repertoire shows 200,000 to 300,000 distinct CDR3 sequences, 20% to 30% found once; its top ten account for about 2.6%. This chain links TRBV12-3 or TRBV12-4 with TRBJ2-1; D remains ambiguous. This clonotype was obtained from a girl aged 2-9 years with Fanconi anemia, due to receive a stem cell transplant. Sequencing was performed on PBMCs, taken before TCRalphabeta/CD19-depleted stem cell transplant. The CDR3 reads CASSLRATDNEQFF. Written as DNA, the CDR3 is TGTGCCAGCAGTTTAAGGGCCACAGACAATGAGCAGTTCTTC.